Following are 14 T cell receptor beta chains from one sample sequenced in a study of blood T cells in healthy people across ages. Sample-barcoded 5' priming and a J-beta primer mix drove a second PCR of about 6 to 12 cycles. One entry per CDR3 protein, called by TCRdb with MiXCR from the 5' RACE reads. The sample lists some 710,000 distinct CDR3 sequences, 20% to 25% occurring once. Sequencing was carried out using blood. These receptors were obtained from an older man in good health.

V is TRBV6-5 and J is TRBJ2-3, with 9 bases lining up with TRBD1. Germline loops: CDR1 MNHEY, CDR2 SVGAGI. The CDR3 runs 14 residues. V shed 8 bases, J shed 4 bases, and the junction held 7 bases outside the gene matches. In DNA form, the CDR3 reads TGTGCCAGCTGCCTGACAGGGGGTTCAGATACGCAGTATTTT. Translating it yields CASCLTGGSDTQYF.

This clonotype came up a few times. The V and J genes are TRBV20-1 and TRBJ2-1; unclear D gene. The last part of the DNA fits TRBJ2-7 better; the J call may be wrong. Germline V gene data show CDR1 as DFQATT and CDR2 as SNEGSKA (reference sequence). This CDR3 has 14 amino acids. The CDR3 coding sequence is TGCAGTGTTAATAGTTGGTCGGCGACCTACGAGCAGTACTTC. Amino acids: CSVNSWSATYEQYF.

J is TRBJ2-3 and V is TRBV18, with no clear D. The V gene lost 3 bases and the J gene lost 5 bases, with 12 bases spanning the gap. The CDR3 loop spans 14 amino acids. In germline, CDR1 is KGHSH, CDR2 LQKENI. The CDR3: CASSPSPRGDTQYF. The DNA of the CDR3 is TGTGCCAGCTCACCGAGCCCCCGCGGAGATACGCAGTATTTT.

This clonotype was recorded at least ten times. V usage is TRBV12-3 or TRBV12-4 and J usage is TRBJ1-5; D is unresolved. The CDR3 has 14 residues. V was clipped by 2 bases and J by 5 bases, with 10 bases between them. Here the CDR3 reads CASSLMGSYQPQHF. The CDR3 DNA reads as TGTGCCAGCAGTTTAATGGGCAGTTATCAGCCCCAGCATTTT.

This clonotype was counted between two and nine times. The chain is built from TRBV12-3 or TRBV12-4 and TRBJ1-3, with 9 positions matching TRBD1. The CDR3 runs to 16 residues. Losses at the gene ends were 2 bases for V and 4 bases for J; bases not matched to a gene: 6. CDR3 sequence (DNA): TGTGCCAGCAGTTTAATAGGGACAGGGCCGGGAAACACCATATATTTT. It is translated as CASSLIGTGPGNTIYF.

The chain joins TRBV12-3 or TRBV12-4 to TRBJ1-2; TRBD1 is a possible D gene (5 bases). With 6 bases removed from V and 2 bases from J, the gap between germline ends came to 10 bases. The CDR3 is made up of 13 amino acids. The CDR3 is CASSKTENYGYTF. The CDR3 DNA reads TGTGCCAGCAGCAAGACAGAGAACTATGGCTACACCTTC.

This chain links TRBV7-9 with TRBJ1-2; D perhaps matches TRBD1 (6 bases). The V gene lost 1 base and the J gene lost 4 bases, with 13 bases spanning the gap. The length of the CDR3 is 15 residues. Germline V CDR1 and CDR2: SEHNR, FQNEAQ (reference sequence). This chain's CDR3 is CASSLGDKRSYGYTF. For the CDR3, the DNA is TGTGCCAGCAGCTTAGGGGACAAAAGGAGCTATGGCTACACCTTC. Using reference TRBV7-9 and TRBJ1-2 for the parts outside the CDR3, the full variable domain is DTGVSQNPRHKITKRGQNVTFRCDPISEHNRLYWYRQTLGQGPEFLTYFQNEAQLEKSRLLSDRFSAERPKGSFSTLEIQRTEQGDSAMYLCASSLGDKRSYGYTFGSGTRLTVV.

The chain has TRBV7-2 and TRBJ2-1, with TRBD2 identical over 11 bases. Per the germline V gene, CDR1 is SGHTA and CDR2 is FQGNSA. The CDR3 contains 16 residues. V lost 4 bases and J lost 10; bases outside the gene matches: 12. CDR3 sequence (DNA): TGTGCCAGCAGCTCAGAAGGACTAGCGGGCCCTTTCGAGCAGTTCTTC. Protein product: CASSSEGLAGPFEQFF.

The sample holds many counts of this clonotype. The chain employs TRBV28 and TRBJ2-3; no firm D call. Germline CDR1 reads MDHEN; CDR2 reads SYDVKM. With 0 bases removed from V and 0 bases from J, the gap between germline ends came to 7 bases. There are 15 residues in the CDR3. CDR3 amino acids: CASSLWAASTDTQYF. Here the CDR3 DNA reads TGTGCCAGCAGTTTATGGGCAGCTAGCACAGATACGCAGTATTTT.

This rearrangement joins TRBV12-3 or TRBV12-4 to TRBJ1-6, with TRBD1 as a possible D gene (5 bases). The CDR3 has 15 residues. The germline V and J ends were trimmed by 5 bases and 10 bases, with 18 bases remaining between them. The CDR3 DNA reads as TGTGCCAGCAGTCCGACAGCGTCTCGGATATCACCCCTCCACTTT. Its translation is CASSPTASRISPLHF.

This chain joins TRBV20-1 and TRBJ2-3; the match to TRBD1 covers 9 bases. The J segment lost 2 bases and the V segment lost 1 base, leaving 4 bases of the junction unmatched. Looked up from germline, CDR1 is DFQATT and CDR2 is SNEGSKA (reference sequence). This CDR3 is 15 amino acids long. The CDR3 reads CSARGTGDPTDTQYF. The CDR3 nucleotides are TGCAGTGCTAGAGGGACAGGGGACCCCACAGATACGCAGTATTTT.

The chain recombines TRBV4-2 with TRBJ2-1; D unresolved. The CDR3 spans 15 residues. Between the trimmed V and J ends, which lost 1 base and 2 bases, there was a span of 9 bases. Germline V gene sequence: CDR1 LGHNA, CDR2 YNFKEQ. CDR3 DNA sequence: TGTGCCAGCAGCCAAGGCCCCAGCGCCTACAATGAGCAGTTCTTC. This codes for CASSQGPSAYNEQFF.

This clonotype was seen only a few times. The chain employs TRBV6-5 and TRBJ2-7; D is unclear. Germline CDR1 is MNHEY and CDR2 is SVGAGI. Trimming shortened V by 2 bases and J by 6 bases, and 17 bases separated the two germline ends. This CDR3 has 15 amino acids. CDR3 protein: CASSYRTPKASEQYF. The CDR3 bases are TGTGCCAGCAGTTACCGAACCCCTAAGGCCTCCGAGCAGTACTTC.

This clonotype occurred a few times. The chain employs TRBV12-3 or TRBV12-4 and TRBJ1-3; D is unclear. Trimming removed 5 bases from V and 1 base from J, with 3 bases in between. The length of the CDR3 is 12 residues. CDR3 sequence reads: CASSQSGNTIYF. The DNA for the CDR3 is TGTGCCAGCAGTCAATCTGGAAACACCATATATTTT.